Following are 8 T cell receptor beta chains from one sample sequenced in a study of blood T cell repertoires in COVID-19 (TCRdb year 2020). To prepare the library, the immunoSEQ multiplex PCR assay was applied. Entries here come from immuneACCESS through TCRdb and include only in-frame sequences with V and J called. Some clones fail to appear in such tables; in the studies checked, an unresolved V gene covers under half of the shortfall, and the cause of the remainder is unknown. This sample lists 120,000 to 150,000 clones; over 75% were detected once. The leading ten clones occupy around 3.9% of the sample. Sequencing was done on a sample of PBMCs or T cells enriched from blood (not recorded which). Every receptor here comes from a man aged 50-60 years in a cohort exposed to, infected with or recovered from COVID-19 (not recorded which).

The chain joins TRBV6-5 to TRBJ2-2; no clear D. V lost 2 bases and J 4 bases, leaving 14 bases between the germline ends. The CDR3 is 16 residues long. Germline CDR1 reads MNHEY; CDR2 reads SVGAGI. In DNA form, the CDR3 reads TGTGCCAGCAGTTACCTTACAGTCCCCGTCACCGGGGAGCTGTTTTTT. It translates to CASSYLTVPVTGELFF.

The chain has TRBV20-1 and TRBJ1-2; no definite D call. The germline V and J ends were trimmed by 8 bases and 6 bases, with 13 bases remaining between them. The CDR3 runs 11 residues. Germline CDR1 and CDR2: DFQATT and SNEGSKA (reference sequence). This CDR3 reads CSTLNANGYTF. Written as DNA, the CDR3 is TGCAGTACTTTAAACGCTAATGGCTACACCTTC.

This rearrangement joins TRBV29-1 to TRBJ2-3; 8 bases are a match to TRBD1. Trimming at V came to 6 bases and at J to 5 bases, leaving 4 bases not matched to a gene. In germline, CDR1 is SQVTM, CDR2 ANQGSEA. This CDR3 spans 12 amino acids. CDR3 in amino acids: CSVQGVGDTQYF. DNA for the CDR3: TGCAGCGTACAGGGGGTCGGAGATACGCAGTATTTT.

This chain uses TRBV5-4 with TRBJ2-1, with 16 bases identical to TRBD2. Germline-derived CDR1 and CDR2 are SGHNT and YYREEE (reference sequence). V gave up 4 bases and J gave up 4 bases; unmatched junction bases: 5. The CDR3 has 17 residues. The DNA for the CDR3 is TGTGCCAGCAGCGGGACTAGCGGGAGGGCCTTTTACAATGAGCAGTTCTTC. This codes for CASSGTSGRAFYNEQFF.

The chain combines TRBV16 with TRBJ2-7; unclear D gene. CDR1 and CDR2 (germline): KGHSY, FQNENV. Trimming cost V 0 bases and J 1 base, with 7 bases left between them. The CDR3 is 14 amino acids. This chain's CDR3 is CASSQSAESYEQYF. The CDR3 DNA sequence: TGTGCCAGCAGCCAATCGGCAGAATCCTACGAGCAGTACTTC. Looking up the rest from reference TRBV16 and TRBJ2-7 gives the full variable domain: GEEVAQTPKHLVRGEGQKAKLYCAPIKGHSYVFWYQQVLKNEFKFLISFQNENVFDETGMPKERFSAKCLPNSPCSLEIQATKLEDSAVYFCASSQSAESYEQYFGPGTRLTVT.

The chain recombines TRBV27 with TRBJ1-1; D remains ambiguous. The V end lost 7 bases, the J end lost 1 base, and 13 bases lay between the germline ends. The CDR3 covers 14 residues. CDR1 MNHEY and CDR2 SMNVEV come from the germline V gene (reference sequence). The CDR3 DNA reads as TGTGCCAGCAAGATAACCCGGGGGAACACTGAAGCTTTCTTT. It translates to CASKITRGNTEAFF.

The rearrangement links TRBV2 to TRBJ2-1; no definite D call. Per germline, CDR1 SNHLY and CDR2 FYNNEI. The CDR3 is 13 residues long. V dropped 8 bases and J dropped 9 bases, with 17 bases sitting between them. The CDR3 DNA reads TGTGCCAGCTCCCGTTTGGTGACAAGTGAGCAGTTCTTC. The encoded protein is CASSRLVTSEQFF.

The chain carries TRBV29-1 and TRBJ1-1, with TRBD1 as a possible D gene (5 bases). Germline lookup yields CDR1 SQVTM and CDR2 ANQGSEA. The CDR3 is 14 residues long. Trimming cost V 8 bases and J 5 bases, with 21 bases left between them. CDR3 region: CSTAGATGRTEAFF. As DNA, the CDR3 is TGCAGCACCGCCGGGGCGACGGGGAGGACTGAAGCTTTCTTT.